In its sample, the clone carrying this T cell receptor (beta chain) was seen many times. The antigen remains unidentified. Regarding time point: newly diagnosed GD, antithyroid drugs for less than 3 months. With RNA extracted from PBMCs as input, the TCR library was made. These data are taken from a study of regulatory T cells in long-lasting Graves disease. About the research overall: Antithyroid drug exposure in newly diagnosed Graves' patients had lasted under 3 months. The study, taken as a whole, reports: TRBV28 was favored in persistent disease, as were TRBJ1-2 and TRBJ2-5.

Construction of TCR beta libraries relied on iRepertoire HTBI primers and on Arm-PCR targeting CDR3 regions. MiXCR, run by TCRdb on the multiplex PCR reads, gives a single entry per CDR3 protein. In the table there are about 540,000 distinct CDR3 sequences, roughly 13% of which are singletons. V was trimmed by 3 bases and J by 6 bases, leaving 16 bases between them. CDR1 and CDR2 (germline): SGHTA, FQGNSA. There are 15 residues in the CDR3. These same records also appear under a second study, on T cells in Graves' hyperthyroidism and ophthalmopathy.

The source was peripheral blood mononuclear cells (PBMCs), collected at new diagnosis, from a patient treated with antithyroid drugs. This receptor was obtained from a man under 40 with Graves disease. The V and J genes are TRBV7-2 and TRBJ2-3, with D perhaps TRBD1 (6 bases). The CDR3 here is CASSLTGTIGDTQYF. CDR3 DNA: TGTGCCAGCAGCTTGACCGGGACAATCGGGGATACGCAGTATTTT.